This paragraph reports one T cell receptor (beta chain). The antigen remains unidentified. V lost 9 bases and J 0 bases, leaving 3 bases between the germline ends. The CDR3 spans 12 residues. The germline V gene has CDR1 MDHEN and CDR2 SYDVKM. This specimen comes from a study of CD8+ T cells in alopecia areata. Extracted RNA was reverse transcribed into cDNA, the sequencing template. Sequenced by immunoSEQ multiplex PCR; TCRdb stores in-frame clones only, minus some. The repertoire holds about 19,000 clones, 60% to 65% seen once, with less than 5.5% in the top ten. The study's findings and limits: For lesional scalp, especially alopecia totalis/universalis, clonality was higher than in normal scalp.

Several patients' CD4+ populations were sorted into CD25+CD127- cells. Researchers gathered lesional scalp punch biopsies and peripheral blood from patients with alopecia areata. Separation by sorting yielded CD4+ and CD8+ T cells from PBMCs. The clonotype was recovered from a human donor with alopecia areata. The sequenced sample consisted of CD4+ Tregs sorted from blood. V gene TRBV28 combines with J gene TRBJ2-6, with unresolved D. The CDR3 here is CASVSGANVLTF. CDR3 bases: TGTGCCAGTGTCTCTGGGGCCAACGTCCTGACTTTC.